This TCR beta chain was sequenced in a study of T cells after somatic rescue of genetic block. Method: immunoSEQ multiplex PCR; TCRdb's copy keeps in-frame clones and lacks some. This table has 14,000 to 15,000 clones, roughly 71% appearing once. This CDR3 has 14 amino acids. Germline V CDR1 and CDR2: SGHRS, YFSETQ. Trimming removed 1 base from V and 5 bases from J; junction bases left unmatched: 5. The sample taken for sequencing was peripheral blood mononuclear cells (PBMCs). This clonotype was obtained from a young man. The chain joins TRBV5-1 to TRBJ2-5; 7 positions agree with TRBD2. The chain's CDR3 is CASSLREGSETQYF. The CDR3 nucleotides read TGCGCCAGCAGCTTGAGGGAGGGCTCGGAGACCCAGTACTTC. The complete variable domain, with remaining parts taken from reference TRBV5-1 and TRBJ2-5, reads KAGVTQTPRYLIKTRGQQVTLSCSPISGHRSVSWYQQTPGQGLQFLFEYFSETQRNKGNFPGRFSGRQFSNSRSEMNVSTLELGDSALYLCASSLREGSETQYFGPGTRLLVL.